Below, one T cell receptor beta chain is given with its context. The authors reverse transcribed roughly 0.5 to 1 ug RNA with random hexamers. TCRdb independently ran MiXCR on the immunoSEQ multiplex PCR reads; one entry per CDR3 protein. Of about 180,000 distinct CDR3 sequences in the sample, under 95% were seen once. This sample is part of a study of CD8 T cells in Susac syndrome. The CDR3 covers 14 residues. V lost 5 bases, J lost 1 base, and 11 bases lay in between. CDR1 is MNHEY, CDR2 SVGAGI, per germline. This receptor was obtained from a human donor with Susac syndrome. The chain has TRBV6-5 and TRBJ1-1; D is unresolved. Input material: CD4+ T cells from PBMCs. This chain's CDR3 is CASSPPVGNTEAFF. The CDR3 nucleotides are TGTGCCAGCAGTCCCCCGGTGGGGAACACTGAAGCTTTCTTT.